What follows is one T cell receptor (beta chain) and its context. This record comes from a study of T cell changes during pregnancy in multiple sclerosis. V was clipped by 6 bases and J by 1 base, with 18 bases between them. CDR1 SEHNR and CDR2 FQNEAQ come from the germline V gene (reference sequence). The CDR3 is made up of 16 amino acids. Some clones are missing from TCRdb's copy, which holds only in-frame ones; the method was immunoSEQ multiplex PCR. The sample yields over 50,000 clones, around 89% seen once. The clonotype originates from a female donor in good health, enrolled as a control in a pregnancy study. This sequence joins TRBV7-9 and TRBJ1-1, with TRBD1 as a possible D gene (6 bases). The material was peripheral blood, obtained in the first trimester of pregnancy. The CDR3 sequence: CASSFPRGGANTEAFF. The CDR3 DNA sequence: TGTGCCAGCAGTTTCCCCCGGGGGGGGGCGAACACTGAAGCTTTCTTT. The full variable domain, in which reference TRBV7-9 and TRBJ1-1 provide the parts outside the CDR3, is DTGVSQNPRHKITKRGQNVTFRCDPISEHNRLYWYRQTLGQGPEFLTYFQNEAQLEKSRLLSDRFSAERPKGSFSTLEIQRTEQGDSAMYLCASSFPRGGANTEAFFGQGTRLTVV.